One and the same sample provided the 21 T cell receptor beta chains below, sequenced in a study of TIL therapy for anti-PD-1-resistant metastatic lung cancer. Stated time point: pre-treatment sample, taken before nivolumab and TIL therapy. Tumor tissue came from excised metastases, mostly pleural nodules or supraclavicular lymph nodes. The libraries were made with immunoSEQ v3. The method was immunoSEQ multiplex PCR; TCRdb's version includes in-frame clones alone and lacks a portion of them. The sample consists of roughly 50,000 clones, over 65% of them appearing once. The sample consisted of tumor tissue, taken at baseline. The origin of the receptors is a person aged 25-80 years with non-small cell lung cancer.

This clone was picked up one time. CDR3 protein: CASSRGGSSGETYEQYF. The CDR3 DNA is TGTGCCAGCAGTCGTGGGGGGTCGTCAGGGGAGACCTACGAGCAGTACTTC. This rearrangement joins TRBV6-4 to TRBJ2-7; D may be TRBD1 or TRBD2 (6 bases each). The germline V gene encodes CDR1 MRHNA and CDR2 SNTAGT. The CDR3 extends over 17 amino acids. Trimming cost V 5 bases and J 2 bases, with 22 bases left between them.

V usage is TRBV19 and J usage is TRBJ1-5; 7 bases align to TRBD1. Germline assignment: CDR1 LNHDA and CDR2 SQIVND (reference sequence). The junction had 11 bases not matched to a gene; V was cut back by 5 bases and J by 1 base. CDR3 length: 17 residues. This CDR3 reads CASSLRGGPPSNQPQHF. Here the CDR3 DNA reads TGTGCCAGTAGTCTCAGGGGGGGACCCCCGAGCAATCAGCCCCAGCATTTT.

The gene calls are TRBV5-1 and TRBJ2-2, with D perhaps matching TRBD1 (6 bases). Trimming removed 3 bases at V and 0 bases at J, with 6 bases between. CDR3 length: 14 residues. CDR1 SGHRS and CDR2 YFSETQ come from the germline V gene. Here the CDR3 DNA reads TGCGCCAGCAGCTGGACAGCGAACACCGGGGAGCTGTTTTTT. It translates to CASSWTANTGELFF. The complete variable domain, with remaining parts taken from reference TRBV5-1 and TRBJ2-2, reads KAGVTQTPRYLIKTRGQQVTLSCSPISGHRSVSWYQQTPGQGLQFLFEYFSETQRNKGNFPGRFSGRQFSNSRSEMNVSTLELGDSALYLCASSWTANTGELFFGEGSRLTVL.

CDR3 sequence reads: CASRTPNYGYTF. CDR3 bases: TGCGCCAGCCGAACACCAAACTATGGCTACACCTTC. This chain joins TRBV5-1 and TRBJ1-2; D is ambiguous. V shed 7 bases and J shed 2 bases, with 9 bases lying between them. The germline CDR1 and CDR2 sequences are SGHRS and YFSETQ. The CDR3 totals 12 residues.

V is TRBV7-2 and J is TRBJ2-7; the match to TRBD2 covers 7 bases. J gave up 4 bases and V 1 base, and 10 bases lay outside the gene matches. CDR3 length: 16 amino acids. Germline values: CDR1 SGHTA, CDR2 FQGNSA. The CDR3: CASSLGLLAPNYEQYF. DNA for the CDR3: TGTGCCAGCAGCTTAGGGTTACTAGCGCCAAATTACGAGCAGTACTTC.

The gene calls are TRBV30 and TRBJ2-7; a possible D gene is TRBD2 (6 bases). Germline V gives CDR1 GTSNPN, CDR2 SVGIG (reference sequence). CDR3 length: 17 residues. V was shortened by 2 bases and J by 3 bases, with 23 bases between the two germline ends. The CDR3, as DNA: TGTGCCTGGAGTCTACCGCAAAGGGTGGTGGGACTCTACGAGCAGTACTTC. Translating gives CAWSLPQRVVGLYEQYF.

This clone showed up just once. The V and J genes are TRBV19 and TRBJ2-5, with a weak D call TRBD1 (6 bases). With 5 bases removed from V and 3 bases from J, the gap between germline ends came to 16 bases. Germline-derived CDR1 and CDR2 are LNHDA and SQIVND (reference sequence). The CDR3 has 15 residues. CDR3 coding DNA: TGTGCCAGTAGTTCCGGACAGCGGAACAAAGAGACCCAGTACTTC. Translated: CASSSGQRNKETQYF.

V usage is TRBV6-5 and J usage is TRBJ1-1; TRBD1 is a possible D gene (6 bases). Germline assignment: CDR1 MNHEY and CDR2 SVGAGI. V was cut by 2 bases and J by 6 bases, with 10 bases left in between. CDR3 length equals 13 residues. In DNA form, the CDR3 reads TGTGCCAGCAGTTACAGTGGGGGCCCTGAAGCTTTCTTT. Its protein product is CASSYSGGPEAFF.

The V gene is TRBV7-8, the J gene TRBJ1-2; 8 bases fit TRBD1. This CDR3 is 19 amino acids long. Germline V gene data show CDR1 as SGHVS and CDR2 as FQNEAQ. Trimming at V came to 5 bases and at J to 0 bases, leaving 17 bases not matched to a gene. CDR3 region: CASSRTLTGALIANYGYTF. In DNA form, the CDR3 reads TGTGCCAGCAGCCGCACCTTGACAGGGGCCCTTATAGCTAACTATGGCTACACCTTC.

This chain connects TRBV7-9 to TRBJ2-2; 10 bases are shared with TRBD1. Germline-derived CDR1 and CDR2 are SEHNR and FQNEAQ (reference sequence). The CDR3 consists of 16 residues. V gave up 5 bases and J gave up 1 base; unmatched junction bases: 4. Here the CDR3 DNA reads TGTGCCAGCAGCGCAGGGACAGGGGAGAACACCGGGGAGCTGTTTTTT. It codes for CASSAGTGENTGELFF.

V gene TRBV5-1 combines with J gene TRBJ2-2; maybe TRBD2 (6 bases). The germline V gene encodes CDR1 SGHRS and CDR2 YFSETQ. V was cut by 5 bases and J by 7 bases, with 36 bases left in between. The CDR3 is 21 residues long. The CDR3: CASRLSSLREIAAGGGGELFF. In DNA form, the CDR3 reads TGCGCCAGCAGACTGTCAAGCCTCCGGGAGATAGCGGCCGGAGGAGGCGGGGAGCTGTTTTTT. The whole variable domain, filled in from reference TRBV5-1 and TRBJ2-2, reads KAGVTQTPRYLIKTRGQQVTLSCSPISGHRSVSWYQQTPGQGLQFLFEYFSETQRNKGNFPGRFSGRQFSNSRSEMNVSTLELGDSALYLCASRLSSLREIAAGGGGELFFGEGSRLTVL.

The CDR3 loop is CASSLVPAGGYNEQFF. The CDR3 nucleotides read TGTGCCAGCAGCTTAGTTCCAGCGGGGGGCTACAATGAGCAGTTCTTC. The chain employs TRBV7-2 and TRBJ2-1; 9 nucleotides align to TRBD2. Germline CDR1 and CDR2: SGHTA and FQGNSA. V was clipped by 1 base and J by 3 bases; unmatched bases: 4. This CDR3 is 16 amino acids long.

The chain joins TRBV2 to TRBJ1-2; no clear D gene. The CDR3 extends over 15 amino acids. V was trimmed by 10 bases and J by 3 bases, leaving 21 bases between them. Germline CDR1 and CDR2: SNHLY and FYNNEI. In nucleotides, the CDR3 is TGTGCCACCACCCTGGACGGCAGAACGTACTATGGCTACACCTTC. As protein: CATTLDGRTYYGYTF.

In DNA, the CDR3 is TGTGCCAGCAGCCTAAGTACTAGGCTAGTCTTCCACGAGCAGTACTTC. Amino acids: CASSLSTRLVFHEQYF. J is TRBJ2-7 and V is TRBV27, with D maybe TRBD2 (5 bases). CDR1 and CDR2 (germline): MNHEY, SMNVEV (reference sequence). The V end lost 6 bases, the J end lost 5 bases, and 23 bases lay between the germline ends. The CDR3 covers 16 residues.

The J gene is TRBJ1-6, the V gene TRBV7-6; no clear D. This CDR3 contains 13 residues. V gave up 3 bases and J gave up 10 bases, with 10 bases separating them. Germline CDR1 SGHVS, CDR2 FNYEAQ. CDR3 DNA sequence: TGTGCCAGCAGCTTGAGTGGGGTCTCACCCCTCCACTTT. Amino acid sequence: CASSLSGVSPLHF.

The chain employs TRBV9 and TRBJ2-1, with D unresolved. Germline V gene data show CDR1 as SGDLS and CDR2 as YYNGEE. V gave up 3 bases and J gave up 4 bases, with 5 bases separating them. This CDR3 contains 12 residues. The CDR3 loop reads CASSAVYNEQFF. DNA for the CDR3: TGTGCCAGCAGCGCTGTTTACAATGAGCAGTTCTTC.

The chain carries TRBV2 and TRBJ2-7; 8 bases agree with TRBD1. Germline trimming cut 5 bases from V and 3 bases from J; bases unmatched to any gene: 9. CDR3 length: 15 residues. Germline CDR1 SNHLY, CDR2 FYNNEI. The DNA for the CDR3 is TGTGCCAGCAGTATACCCAGGGGGCTAGGCTACGAGCAGTACTTC. It codes for CASSIPRGLGYEQYF.

This clone was counted a single time. The chain carries TRBV5-6 and TRBJ2-1; 9 bases map to TRBD2. The CDR3 totals 19 residues. Trimming took 0 bases from V and 6 from J; bases not matched to a gene: 16. Germline CDR1 and CDR2: SGHDT and YYEEEE. Here the CDR3 reads CASSLARGSGRDSTNEQFF. CDR3 sequence (DNA): TGTGCCAGCAGCTTGGCCCGGGGTAGCGGGAGAGATTCAACCAATGAGCAGTTCTTC. Drawing the rest from reference TRBV5-6 and TRBJ2-1, the complete variable domain is DAGVTQSPTHLIKTRGQQVTLRCSPKSGHDTVSWYQQALGQGPQFIFQYYEEEERQRGNFPDRFSGHQFPNYSSELNVNALLLGDSALYLCASSLARGSGRDSTNEQFFGPGTRLTVL.

The gene calls are TRBV13 and TRBJ2-7; D assignment may be TRBD1 or TRBD2 (5 bases each). The V end was cut by 6 bases, the J end by 0 bases, with 9 bases between. CDR3 length: 13 amino acids. The V gene's germline CDR1 is PRHDT and CDR2 FYEKMQ (reference sequence). CDR3 sequence reads: CASRPGASYEQYF. The DNA for the CDR3 is TGTGCCAGCAGACCCGGGGCCTCCTACGAGCAGTACTTC.

This clone has a handful of counts. The J gene is TRBJ1-1, the V gene TRBV19; D uncertain. The ends were cut back, 3 bases at V and 7 bases at J, with 6 bases in the middle. This CDR3 comprises 11 residues. Germline lookup yields CDR1 LNHDA and CDR2 SQIVND (reference sequence). The CDR3: CASSIQSEAFF. The CDR3 coding sequence is TGTGCCAGTAGTATTCAGAGTGAAGCTTTCTTT.

This clone was detected only a few times. This rearrangement joins TRBV29-1 to TRBJ1-1; D uncertain. The CDR3 covers 12 residues. CDR1 SQVTM and CDR2 ANQGSEA come from the germline V gene. V shed 5 bases and J shed 4 bases, with 11 bases lying between them. The CDR3 DNA is TGCAGCGTTCCCTTGGGAAGCACTGAAGCTTTCTTT. Encoded protein: CSVPLGSTEAFF.